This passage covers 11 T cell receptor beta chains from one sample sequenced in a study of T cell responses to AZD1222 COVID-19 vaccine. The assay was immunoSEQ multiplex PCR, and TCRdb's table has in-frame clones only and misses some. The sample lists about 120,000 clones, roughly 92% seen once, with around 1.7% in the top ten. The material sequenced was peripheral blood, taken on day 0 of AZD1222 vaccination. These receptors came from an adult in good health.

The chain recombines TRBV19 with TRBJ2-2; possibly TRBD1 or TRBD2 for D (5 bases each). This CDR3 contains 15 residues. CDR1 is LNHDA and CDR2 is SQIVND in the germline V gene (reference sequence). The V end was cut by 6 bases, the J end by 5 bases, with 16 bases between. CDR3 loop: CASSPGHGETGELFF. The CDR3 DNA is TGTGCCAGTAGCCCAGGACACGGGGAAACCGGGGAGCTGTTTTTT.

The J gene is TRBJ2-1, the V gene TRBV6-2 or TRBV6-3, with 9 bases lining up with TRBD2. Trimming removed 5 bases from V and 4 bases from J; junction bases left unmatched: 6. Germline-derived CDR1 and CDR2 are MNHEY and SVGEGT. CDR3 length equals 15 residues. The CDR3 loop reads CASSDASGVYNEQFF. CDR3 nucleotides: TGTGCCAGCAGTGACGCTAGCGGGGTGTACAATGAGCAGTTCTTC.

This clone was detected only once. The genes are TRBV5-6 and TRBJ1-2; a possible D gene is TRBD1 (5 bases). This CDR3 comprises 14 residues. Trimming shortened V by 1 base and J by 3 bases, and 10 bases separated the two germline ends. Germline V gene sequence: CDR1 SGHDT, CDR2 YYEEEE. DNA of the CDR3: TGTGCCAGCAGCTTGACGGGACGCTACTATGGCTACACCTTC. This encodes CASSLTGRYYGYTF.

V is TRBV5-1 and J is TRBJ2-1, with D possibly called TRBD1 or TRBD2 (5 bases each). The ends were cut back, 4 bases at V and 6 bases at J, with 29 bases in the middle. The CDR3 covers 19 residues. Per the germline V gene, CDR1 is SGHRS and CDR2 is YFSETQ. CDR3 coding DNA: TGCGCCAGCAGCCATGGGACCCTTTGGACCCCCCCACAGTCCAATGAGCAGTTCTTC. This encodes CASSHGTLWTPPQSNEQFF.

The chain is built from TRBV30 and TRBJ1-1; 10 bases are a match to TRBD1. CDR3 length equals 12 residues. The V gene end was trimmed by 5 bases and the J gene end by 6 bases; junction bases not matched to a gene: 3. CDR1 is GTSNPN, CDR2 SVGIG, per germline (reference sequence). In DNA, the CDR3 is TGTGCCTGGGACAGGGGGCGGGCTGAAGCTTTCTTT. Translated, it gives CAWDRGRAEAFF.

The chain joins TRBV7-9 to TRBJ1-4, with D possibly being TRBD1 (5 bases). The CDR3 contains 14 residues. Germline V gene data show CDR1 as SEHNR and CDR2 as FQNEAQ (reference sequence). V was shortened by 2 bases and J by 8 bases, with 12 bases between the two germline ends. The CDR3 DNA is TGTGCCAGCAGCTTAATGCAGGGAGGAGAAAAACTGTTTTTT. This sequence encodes CASSLMQGGEKLFF.

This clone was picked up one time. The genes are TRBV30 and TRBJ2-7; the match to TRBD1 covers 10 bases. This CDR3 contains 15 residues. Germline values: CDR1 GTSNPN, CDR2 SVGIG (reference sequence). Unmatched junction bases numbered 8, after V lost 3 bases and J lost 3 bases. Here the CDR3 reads CAWSPPDRGNYEQYV. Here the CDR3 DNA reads TGTGCCTGGAGCCCTCCGGACAGGGGGAACTACGAGCAGTACGTC.

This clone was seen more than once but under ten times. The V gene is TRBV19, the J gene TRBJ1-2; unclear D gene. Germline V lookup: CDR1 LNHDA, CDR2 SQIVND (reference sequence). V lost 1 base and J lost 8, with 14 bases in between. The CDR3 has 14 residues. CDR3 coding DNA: TGTGCCAGTAGTATAGGGCCAGTCTCGGGCGGCTACACCTTC. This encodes CASSIGPVSGGYTF.

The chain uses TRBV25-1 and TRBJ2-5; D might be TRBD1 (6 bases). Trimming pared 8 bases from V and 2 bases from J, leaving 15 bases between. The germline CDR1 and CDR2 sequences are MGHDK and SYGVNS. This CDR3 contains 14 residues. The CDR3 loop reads CASGDSGTQETQYF. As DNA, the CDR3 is TGTGCCAGCGGCGATTCCGGGACACAAGAGACCCAGTACTTC.

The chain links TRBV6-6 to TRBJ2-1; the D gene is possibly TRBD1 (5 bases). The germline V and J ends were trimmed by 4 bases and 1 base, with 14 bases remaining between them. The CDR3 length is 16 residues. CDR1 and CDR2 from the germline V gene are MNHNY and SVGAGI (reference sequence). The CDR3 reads CASSSTLGVSYNEQFF. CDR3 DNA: TGTGCCAGCAGTTCCACGTTAGGGGTGTCCTACAATGAGCAGTTCTTC.

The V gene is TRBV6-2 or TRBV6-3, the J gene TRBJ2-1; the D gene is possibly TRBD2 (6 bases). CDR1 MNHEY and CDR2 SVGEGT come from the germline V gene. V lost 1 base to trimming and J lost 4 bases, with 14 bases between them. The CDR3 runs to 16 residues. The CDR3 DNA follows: TGTGCCAGCAGTTACTACTCGGCTAGCGTGTACAATGAGCAGTTCTTC. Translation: CASSYYSASVYNEQFF.